This T cell receptor (beta chain) is drawn from a study of blood T cell repertoires in COVID-19. Whole-study context: Italy, Spain and the United States were the sources of the convalescent and acute COVID-19 samples. PBMCs, B-cell-depleted T cells, or T cells were the source of the cDNA or gDNA that made up the material.

Under the authors' procedure: How many nucleated cells were present was estimated from reference gene primer amplification. Profiling relied on immunoSEQ multiplex PCR, and the TCRdb table lists in-frame clones only, not all of them. V, J and clone size derive from that table, while D and trimming were established from the DNA sequence. The table includes about 400,000 clones, roughly 90% detected once. Germline V gene sequence: CDR1 GTSNPN, CDR2 SVGIG (reference sequence). V lost 1 base, J lost 5 bases, and 4 bases stayed unmatched. The CDR3 spans 14 residues. The receptor was derived from a man aged 35-49 years with acute or convalescent COVID-19. The chain has TRBV30 and TRBJ1-4; 7 bases agree with TRBD1. The sequencing input was peripheral blood. CDR3 in DNA: TGTGCCTGGAGTGGGGCAGGGGGGAATGAAAAACTGTTTTTT. Translating gives CAWSGAGGNEKLFF. Full variable domain (outside the CDR3, taken from reference TRBV30 and TRBJ1-4): SQTIHQWPATLVQPVGSPLSLECTVEGTSNPNLYWYRQAAGRGLQLLFYSVGIGQISSEVPQNLSASRPQDRQFILSSKKLLLSDSGFYLCAWSGAGGNEKLFFGSGTQLSVL.